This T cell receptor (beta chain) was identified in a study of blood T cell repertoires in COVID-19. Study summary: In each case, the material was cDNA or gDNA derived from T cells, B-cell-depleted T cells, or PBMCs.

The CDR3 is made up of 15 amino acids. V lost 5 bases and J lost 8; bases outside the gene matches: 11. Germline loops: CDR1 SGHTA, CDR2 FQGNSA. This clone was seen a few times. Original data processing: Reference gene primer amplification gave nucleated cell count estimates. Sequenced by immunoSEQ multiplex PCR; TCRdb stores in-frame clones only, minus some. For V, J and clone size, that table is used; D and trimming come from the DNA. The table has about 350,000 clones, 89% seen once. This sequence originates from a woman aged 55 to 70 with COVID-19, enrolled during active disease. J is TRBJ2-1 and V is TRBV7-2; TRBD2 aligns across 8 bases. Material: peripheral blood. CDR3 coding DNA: TGTGCCAGCAGCCCTGCCGCGGGGGGAGGCCATGAGCAGTTCTTC. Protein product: CASSPAAGGGHEQFF. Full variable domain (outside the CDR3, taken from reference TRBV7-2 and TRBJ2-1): GAGVSQSPSNKVTEKGKDVELRCDPISGHTALYWYRQSLGQGLEFLIYFQGNSAPDKSGLPSDRFSAERTGGSVSTLTIQRTQQEDSAVYLCASSPAAGGGHEQFFGPGTRLTVL.